Below are 9 T cell receptor beta chains sequenced from a single sample in a study of vaccination effects on CD4 cells after COVID-19. Repertoires were generated with immunoSEQ multiplex PCR, while TCRdb's copy carries only in-frame clones and drops some. The data show roughly 15,000 clones, 60% to 85% seen once. Which antigens these TCRs recognize remains unknown. Antigen-specific CD4+ T cells expanded by the ViraFEST assay with viral peptide pools were then sequenced. At the end of about 9 days of culture, CD4+ T cells were isolated. Their SARS-CoV-2 infection, verified by PCR, occurred between March and December 2020. Two-dose vaccination with either BNT162b2 or mRNA-1273 was given to the participants. The source material was CD4+ T cells from PBMCs cultured with SARS-CoV-2 spike peptides, sampled after COVID-19 vaccination. The receptors were sampled from a human donor who had a prior SARS-CoV-2 infection.

The chain has TRBV2 and TRBJ2-5; TRBD2 might be the D (6 bases). From germline, CDR1 is SNHLY and CDR2 FYNNEI. The V and J ends lost 10 bases and 1 base respectively, with 16 bases between them. This CDR3 has 14 amino acids. The CDR3: CATRGRGLQETQYF. CDR3 sequence (DNA): TGTGCCACCCGAGGGCGGGGCCTCCAAGAGACCCAGTACTTC.

V is TRBV5-6 and J is TRBJ2-3; 7 bases map to TRBD2. Trimming at V came to 6 bases and at J to 2 bases, leaving 9 bases not matched to a gene. This CDR3 region has 15 residues. Germline V gives CDR1 SGHDT, CDR2 YYEEEE. The CDR3 protein is CASIFRGDYTDTQYF. CDR3 DNA sequence: TGTGCCAGCATTTTCCGGGGGGACTACACAGATACGCAGTATTTT.

This CDR3 is CASRRSGRPGDTQYF. Here the CDR3 DNA reads TGCGCCAGCAGACGTAGCGGGAGGCCGGGGGATACGCAGTATTTT. The chain couples TRBV5-1 to TRBJ2-3; 10 positions match TRBD2. This CDR3 has 15 amino acids. CDR1 is SGHRS and CDR2 is YFSETQ in the germline V gene. J lost 6 bases, V lost 5 bases, and 9 bases had no gene match.

The chain is built from TRBV3-1 (or the pseudogene TRBV3-2) and TRBJ2-3; 8 positions match TRBD2. This CDR3 region has 17 residues. After removal of 3 bases from V and 1 base from J, the junction contained 9 bases not matched to a gene. Germline CDR1 LGHDT, CDR2 YNNKEL (reference sequence). CDR3 DNA: TGTGCCAGCAGCCACCGGCGACGGGGGGGCGGCACAGATACGCAGTATTTT. Its protein is CASSHRRRGGGTDTQYF.

The V call is TRBV5-1, the J call TRBJ2-2, with 10 bases matching TRBD2. CDR3 size: 17 residues. V gave up 2 bases and J gave up 5 bases; unmatched junction bases: 9. Germline values: CDR1 SGHRS, CDR2 YFSETQ. This chain's CDR3 is CASSLISGGTGTGELFF. The CDR3 bases are TGCGCCAGCAGCTTAATTAGCGGGGGGACTGGAACCGGGGAGCTGTTTTTT.

The count of this clone is one. The gene calls are TRBV6-5 and TRBJ1-2, with D perhaps matching TRBD1 (5 bases). The CDR3 is made up of 13 amino acids. Germline CDR1 is MNHEY and CDR2 is SVGAGI. V lost 8 bases and J 4 bases, leaving 14 bases between the germline ends. The CDR3 region has the DNA TGTGCCAGCTCCAATCAGGGCCTCTATGGCTACACCTTC. Protein: CASSNQGLYGYTF.

This clone was observed a handful of times. The chain is built from TRBV4-1 and TRBJ1-1; D remains unclear. V was shortened by 1 base and J by 0 bases, with 6 bases between the two germline ends. The CDR3 covers 14 residues. Germline values: CDR1 MGHRA, CDR2 YSYEKL. This CDR3 reads CASSQVLMNTEAFF. DNA of the CDR3: TGCGCCAGCAGCCAAGTACTGATGAACACTGAAGCTTTCTTT.

CDR3 sequence (DNA): TGCGCCAGCAGCCCCGCGGGGGGGTCACATCAGCCCCAGCATTTT. It encodes CASSPAGGSHQPQHF. This chain connects TRBV5-1 to TRBJ1-5; possibly TRBD1 for D (5 bases). Between the trimmed V and J ends, which lost 4 bases and 5 bases, there was a span of 16 bases. The CDR3 runs to 15 residues. The germline gives CDR1 SGHRS, CDR2 YFSETQ.

J is TRBJ2-1 and V is TRBV11-1; 10 nucleotides align to TRBD2. Trimming at V came to 4 bases and at J to 2 bases, leaving 2 bases not matched to a gene. Germline loops: CDR1 SGHAT, CDR2 FQDESV (reference sequence). CDR3 length: 15 residues. CDR3 protein: CASSSSGRTYNEQFF. The CDR3, as DNA: TGTGCCAGCAGCTCTAGCGGGAGAACCTACAATGAGCAGTTCTTC.